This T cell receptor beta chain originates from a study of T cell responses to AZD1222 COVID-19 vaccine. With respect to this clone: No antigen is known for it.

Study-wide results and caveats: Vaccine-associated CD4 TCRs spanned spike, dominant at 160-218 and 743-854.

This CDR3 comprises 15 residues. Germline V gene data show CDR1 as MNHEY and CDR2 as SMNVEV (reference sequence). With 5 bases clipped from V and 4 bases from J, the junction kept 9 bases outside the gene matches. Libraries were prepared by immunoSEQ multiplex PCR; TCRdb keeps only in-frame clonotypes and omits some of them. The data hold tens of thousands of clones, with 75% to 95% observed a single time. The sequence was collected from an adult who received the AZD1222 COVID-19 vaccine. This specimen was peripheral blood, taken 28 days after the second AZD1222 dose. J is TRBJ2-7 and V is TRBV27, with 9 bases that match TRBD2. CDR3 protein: CASSITPGLAYEQYF. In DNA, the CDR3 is TGTGCCAGCAGTATAACCCCGGGACTAGCATACGAGCAGTACTTC.